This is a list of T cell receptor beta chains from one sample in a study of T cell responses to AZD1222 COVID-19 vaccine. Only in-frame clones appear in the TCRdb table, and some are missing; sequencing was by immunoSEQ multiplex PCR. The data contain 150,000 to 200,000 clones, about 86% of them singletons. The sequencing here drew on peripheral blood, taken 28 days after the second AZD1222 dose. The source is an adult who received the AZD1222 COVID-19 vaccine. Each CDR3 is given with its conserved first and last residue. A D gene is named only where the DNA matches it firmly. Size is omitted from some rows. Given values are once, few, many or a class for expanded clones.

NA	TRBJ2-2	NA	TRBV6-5	TGTGCCAGCGGACACCTTGATGGGGAGCTGTTTTTT	CASGHLDGELFF
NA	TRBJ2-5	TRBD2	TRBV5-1	TGCGCCAGCAGCTGGACTAGCGGGGGGGAGACCCAGTACTTC	CASSWTSGGETQYF
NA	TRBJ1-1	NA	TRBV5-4	TGTGCCAGCAGCTACCTGGGGCGGGTCACTGAAGCTTTCTTT	CASSYLGRVTEAFF
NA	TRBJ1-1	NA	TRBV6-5	TGTGCCAGCAGAAACCTTGAGGGCAACACTGAAGCTTTCTTT	CASRNLEGNTEAFF
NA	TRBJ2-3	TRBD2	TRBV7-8	TGTGCCAGTACCGGGACTAGCGCCACAGATACGCAGTATTTT	CASTGTSATDTQYF
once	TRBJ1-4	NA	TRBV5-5	TGTGCCAGCAGCTTGGTGGGGATAAGTGAAAAACTGTTTTTT	CASSLVGISEKLFF
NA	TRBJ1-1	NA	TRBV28	TGTGCCAGCAGTTACCGGGACGGTGAAGCTTTCTTT	CASSYRDGEAFF
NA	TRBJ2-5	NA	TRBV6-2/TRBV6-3	TGTGCCAGCAGTTACGGAGACAGGAGCCAAGAGACCCAGTACTTC	CASSYGDRSQETQYF
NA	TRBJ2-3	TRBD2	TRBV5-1	TGCGCCAGCAGCCCTGGACTAGCGGGGGGTCCAGATACGCAGTATTTT	CASSPGLAGGPDTQYF
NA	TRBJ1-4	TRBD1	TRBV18	TGTGCCAGCTCACCACCGGTCCAGGGGGTACGTGAAAAACTGTTTTTT	CASSPPVQGVREKLFF
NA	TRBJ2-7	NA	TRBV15	TGTGCCACCAGCAGAGGTCGTGGCACCCTGCAGTACTTC	CATSRGRGTLQYF
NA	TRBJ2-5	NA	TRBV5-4	TGTGCCAGCAGCTTGGCGCAAGAGACCCAGTACTTC	CASSLAQETQYF
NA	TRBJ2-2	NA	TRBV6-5	TGTGCCAGCCACCAACAGGGAAGGGCCGGGGAGCTGTTTTTT	CASHQQGRAGELFF
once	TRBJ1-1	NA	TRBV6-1	TGTGCCAGCAGTGAAGCGTGGGGGGTCGGCACTGAAGCTTTCTTT	CASSEAWGVGTEAFF
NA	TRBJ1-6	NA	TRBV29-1	TGCAGCGCTAGGACGGATAATTCACCCCTCCACTTT	CSARTDNSPLHF
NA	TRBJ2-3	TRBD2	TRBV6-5	TGTGCCAGCAGCGTTGGACTAGCGGGCACAGATACGCAGTATTTT	CASSVGLAGTDTQYF
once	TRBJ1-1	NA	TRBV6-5	TGTGCCAGCAGTTACCGGTTCAGTTCAGCTGAAGCTTTCTTT	CASSYRFSSAEAFF
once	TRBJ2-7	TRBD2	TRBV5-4	TGTGCCAGCAGCCCTGTGGGCGGGGGGGTACGGAATGAGCAGTACTTC	CASSPVGGGVRNEQYF
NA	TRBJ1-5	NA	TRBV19	TGTGCCAGTAGTATAGAAGGGGGGAATAGCAATCAGCCCCAGCATTTT	CASSIEGGNSNQPQHF
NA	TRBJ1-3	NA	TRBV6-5	TGTGCCAGCAATAAGATGTGGGCTTCTGGAAACACCATATATTTT	CASNKMWASGNTIYF
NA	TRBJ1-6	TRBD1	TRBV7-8	TGTGCCAGCAGCCTGGGACAGGGACAGAATTCACCCCTCCACTTT	CASSLGQGQNSPLHF
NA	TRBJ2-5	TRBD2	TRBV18	TGTGCCAGCTCAAAATCGGGGGGCCAAGAGACCCAGTACTTC	CASSKSGGQETQYF
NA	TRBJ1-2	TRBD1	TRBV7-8	TGTGCCAGCAGCTCACATACAGGGGGATTCTATGGCTACACCTTC	CASSSHTGGFYGYTF
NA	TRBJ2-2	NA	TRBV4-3	TGCGCCAGCAGCCAAGAACCAGGCCTGCCCACCGGGGAGCTGTTTTTT	CASSQEPGLPTGELFF
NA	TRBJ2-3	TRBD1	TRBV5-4	TGTGCCAGCAGCTTGGTCGGGACAGGGAATACGCAGTATTTT	CASSLVGTGNTQYF
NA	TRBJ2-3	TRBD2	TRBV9	TGTGCCAGCAGCGTAGCTAGCGGGGGGATCACAGATACGCAGTATTTT	CASSVASGGITDTQYF
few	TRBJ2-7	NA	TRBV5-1	TGCGCCAGCAGCCCTGGATCCGAGCAGTACTTC	CASSPGSEQYF
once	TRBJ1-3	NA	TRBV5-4	TGTGCCAGCAGCTTGGGTGGAGGGCCCTCTGGAAACACCATATATTTT	CASSLGGGPSGNTIYF
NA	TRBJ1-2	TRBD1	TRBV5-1	TGCGCCAGCAGCTTGTCCCCGGACAGGGGCGAACGAGGGGGCTACACCTTC	CASSLSPDRGERGGYTF
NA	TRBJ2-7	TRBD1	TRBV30	TGTGCCTGGAGTCCGGGACAGGGGAAATACGAGCAGTACTTC	CAWSPGQGKYEQYF
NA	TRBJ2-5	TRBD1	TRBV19	TGTGCCAGTAGTGTAACAGGGGGCGGACCACAAGAGACCCAGTACTTC	CASSVTGGGPQETQYF
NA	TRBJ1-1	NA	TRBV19	TGTGCCAGTAGACTGAACACTGAAGCTTTCTTT	CASRLNTEAFF
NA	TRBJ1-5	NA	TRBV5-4	TGTGCCAGCAGCTCCGGGACGGATAGCAATCAGCCCCAGCATTTT	CASSSGTDSNQPQHF
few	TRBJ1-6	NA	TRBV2	TGTGCCAGCAGTCGGTCAGGGAGCTCCTATAATTCACCCCTCCACTTT	CASSRSGSSYNSPLHF
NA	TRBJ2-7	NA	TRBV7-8	TGTGCCAGCAGCCCCTCGGTCTCCAGTGCTCGGGGAGAGCAGTACTTC	CASSPSVSSARGEQYF
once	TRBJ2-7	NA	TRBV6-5	TGTGCCAGCAGGCTCTCCTCCTACGAGCAGTACTTC	CASRLSSYEQYF
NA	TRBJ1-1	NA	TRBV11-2	TGTGCCAGCAGCCTCAGGGAGGCCACTGAAGCTTTCTTT	CASSLREATEAFF
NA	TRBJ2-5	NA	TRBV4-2	TGTGCCAGCAGCCAACTACGTGGGGACCAAGAGACCCAGTACTTC	CASSQLRGDQETQYF
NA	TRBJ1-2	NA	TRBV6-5	TGTGCCAGCAGTCGAGGGAAAAGTTATGGCTACACCTTC	CASSRGKSYGYTF
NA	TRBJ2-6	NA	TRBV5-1	TGCGCCAGCAGCCCTTCGAACAGAGACTCTGGGGCCAACGTCCTGACTTTC	CASSPSNRDSGANVLTF
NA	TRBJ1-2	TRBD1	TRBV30	TGTGCCTGGGGACAGGACGTGAACGCTAACTATGGCTACACCTTC	CAWGQDVNANYGYTF
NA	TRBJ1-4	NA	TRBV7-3	TGTGCCAGCAGCTTAACAGGACAGAATGAAAAACTGTTTTTT	CASSLTGQNEKLFF
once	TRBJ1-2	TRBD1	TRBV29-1	TGCAGCGTCCCACCCAGGACAGGGCAAGGTGGCTACACCTTC	CSVPPRTGQGGYTF
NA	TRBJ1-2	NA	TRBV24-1	TGTGCCACCAGTGATACGGACACGAACTATGGCTACACCTTC	CATSDTDTNYGYTF
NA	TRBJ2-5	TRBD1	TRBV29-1	TGCAGCGTTGATGGGACAGGGGGCGCGGAAGAGACCCAGTACTTC	CSVDGTGGAEETQYF
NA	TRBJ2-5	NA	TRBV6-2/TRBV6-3	TGTGCCAGCAGTTTTCAGGGCCAAGAGACCCAGTACTTC	CASSFQGQETQYF
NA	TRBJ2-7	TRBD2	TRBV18	TGTGCCAGCTCACCCCAAGGCTTAGCGAGCGGGGGGCTCGGCGAGCAGTACTTC	CASSPQGLASGGLGEQYF
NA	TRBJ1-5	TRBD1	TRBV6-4	TGTGCCAGCAGCAGGACAGGGGATGACCAGCCCCAGCATTTT	CASSRTGDDQPQHF
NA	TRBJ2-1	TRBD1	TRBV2	TGTGCCAGCAGAGGGGACAGGGCGGACAATGAGCAGTTCTTC	CASRGDRADNEQFF
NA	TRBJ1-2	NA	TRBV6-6	TGTGCCAGCAGTCCTCTGAGCGGGACGGGGAGTTTGGAGTATGGCTACACCTTC	CASSPLSGTGSLEYGYTF
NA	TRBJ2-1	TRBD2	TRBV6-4	TGTGCCAGCAGTCTCCTAGCGGGGGGCTATGAGCAGTTCTTC	CASSLLAGGYEQFF
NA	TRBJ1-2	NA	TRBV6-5	TGTGCCAGCAGTTACCGGCAGGGTGGCTACACCTTC	CASSYRQGGYTF
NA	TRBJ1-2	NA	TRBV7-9	TGTGCCAGCAGCTTATACCCCCCTCGAGATGGCTACACCTTC	CASSLYPPRDGYTF
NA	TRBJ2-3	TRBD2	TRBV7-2	TGTGCCAGCAGCAGAATGAGTCCGGGGAGGGGCCGCACAGATACGCAGTATTTT	CASSRMSPGRGRTDTQYF